A selection of T cell receptor beta chains follows, all from one sample in a study of T cell responses to AZD1222 COVID-19 vaccine. Sequencing used immunoSEQ multiplex PCR; TCRdb keeps in-frame clones, though not all of them. The table has more than 95,000 clones, 80% to 90% seen once. The sequencing used peripheral blood, collected 28 days after the second AZD1222 dose. The source of these receptors is an adult who received the AZD1222 COVID-19 vaccine. CDR3s include the opening cysteine and the closing phenylalanine or tryptophan. The order of the fields is clone size, D gene, J gene, V gene, CDR3 protein, CDR3 DNA. D genes are given only for firm matches. Part of the rows lack a size; the others show once, few, many or a class for expanded clones.

>.|.|TRBJ1-1|TRBV9
CASSVDGETEAFF
TGTGCCAGCAGCGTAGACGGGGAAACTGAAGCTTTCTTT
>.|.|TRBJ2-1|TRBV4-3
CASSQAPRGSSYNEQFF
TGCGCCAGCAGCCAAGCCCCTCGGGGTAGCTCCTACAATGAGCAGTTCTTC
>once|TRBD1|TRBJ1-2|TRBV28
CASRETGGLNYGYTF
TGTGCCAGCAGGGAGACAGGGGGCTTGAACTATGGCTACACCTTC
>.|.|TRBJ2-2|TRBV4-1
CASSRTRTNTGELFF
TGCGCCAGCAGCCGAACACGAACGAACACCGGGGAGCTGTTTTTT
>.|.|TRBJ2-1|TRBV3-1/TRBV3-2
CASSQRFLDGYNEQFF
TGTGCCAGCAGCCAACGGTTCCTTGACGGGTACAATGAGCAGTTCTTC
>few|.|TRBJ1-5|TRBV6-2/TRBV6-3
CASSYWAENQPQHF
TGTGCCAGCAGTTATTGGGCAGAGAATCAGCCCCAGCATTTT
>.|.|TRBJ2-7|TRBV10-3
CAISRDSNYEQYF
TGTGCCATCAGCCGGGACTCCAATTACGAGCAGTACTTC
>once|.|TRBJ2-3|TRBV3-1/TRBV3-2
CASSLDISTDTQYF
TGTGCCAGCAGCTTGGACATTAGCACAGATACGCAGTATTTT
>.|.|TRBJ2-3|TRBV6-6
CASRGGGGVEDTQYF
TGTGCCAGCCGAGGTGGAGGGGGTGTTGAAGATACGCAGTATTTT
>.|TRBD1|TRBJ1-2|TRBV25-1
CASTRRDSYGYTF
TGTGCCAGCACCCGCCGGGACAGCTATGGCTACACCTTC
>once|.|TRBJ2-1|TRBV21-1
CASSKALERATMVEQFF
TGTGCCAGCAGCAAAGCGCTAGAAAGGGCCACAATGGTTGAGCAGTTCTTC
>.|.|TRBJ1-1|TRBV7-2
CASSHPGRGTEAFF
TGTGCCAGCAGCCACCCGGGACGAGGCACTGAAGCTTTCTTT
>.|.|TRBJ2-2|TRBV7-2
CASSWGPANTGELFF
TGTGCCAGCAGCTGGGGGCCTGCGAACACCGGGGAGCTGTTTTTT
>.|.|TRBJ2-1|TRBV4-3
CASSQASGTNDEQFF
TGCGCCAGCAGCCAAGCGAGCGGGACAAACGATGAGCAGTTCTTC
>once|TRBD1|TRBJ2-5|TRBV5-5
CASSLFPDRVTETQYF
TGTGCCAGCAGCCTCTTTCCAGACAGGGTCACGGAGACCCAGTACTTC
>.|.|TRBJ1-6|TRBV7-2
CASSLVWEPLHF
TGTGCCAGCAGCTTAGTGTGGGAACCCCTCCACTTT
>few|.|TRBJ1-2|TRBV19
CASSIRDGYTF
TGTGCCAGTAGTATCCGCGATGGCTACACCTTC
>.|.|TRBJ1-1|TRBV25-1
CASSGGSNTEAFF
TGTGCCAGCAGTGGGGGGTCTAACACTGAAGCTTTCTTT
>.|.|TRBJ2-7|TRBV28
CASSLAPQGAYEQYF
TGTGCCAGCAGTTTAGCCCCGCAGGGCGCCTACGAGCAGTACTTC
>.|TRBD1|TRBJ2-5|TRBV9
CASSVATGGGQETQYF
TGTGCCAGCAGCGTAGCTACAGGGGGCGGGCAAGAGACCCAGTACTTC
>.|.|TRBJ2-1|TRBV7-3
CASSLVGQYEQFF
TGTGCCAGCAGCTTAGTTGGTCAATATGAGCAGTTCTTC
>.|.|TRBJ1-5|TRBV5-1
CASSSQGWAQHF
TGCGCCAGCAGCTCCCAGGGGTGGGCCCAGCATTTT
>.|.|TRBJ1-1|TRBV3-1/TRBV3-2
CASSRGPPNTEAFF
TGTGCCAGCAGCCGAGGCCCTCCGAACACTGAAGCTTTCTTT